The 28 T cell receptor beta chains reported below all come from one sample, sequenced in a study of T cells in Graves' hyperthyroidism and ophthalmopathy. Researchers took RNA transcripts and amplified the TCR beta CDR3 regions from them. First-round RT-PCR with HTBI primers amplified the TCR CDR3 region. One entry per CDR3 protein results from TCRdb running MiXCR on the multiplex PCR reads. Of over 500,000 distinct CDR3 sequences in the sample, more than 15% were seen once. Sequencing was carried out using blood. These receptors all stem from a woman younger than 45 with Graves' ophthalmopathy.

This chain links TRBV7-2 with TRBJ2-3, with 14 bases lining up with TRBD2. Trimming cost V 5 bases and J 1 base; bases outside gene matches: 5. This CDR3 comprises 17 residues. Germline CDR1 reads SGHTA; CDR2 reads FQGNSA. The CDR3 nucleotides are TGTGCCAGCAGCCGGATGACTAGCGGGAGGGGCACAGATACGCAGTATTTT. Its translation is CASSRMTSGRGTDTQYF.

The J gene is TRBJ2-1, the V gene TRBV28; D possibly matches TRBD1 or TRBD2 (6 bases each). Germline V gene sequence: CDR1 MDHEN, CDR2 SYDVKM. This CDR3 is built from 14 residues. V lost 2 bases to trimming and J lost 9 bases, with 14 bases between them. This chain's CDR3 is CASSLSGSGAEQFF. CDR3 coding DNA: TGTGCCAGCAGTTTAAGCGGGTCAGGGGCTGAGCAGTTCTTC.

This chain's CDR3 is CASSYSSLAGKLADTQYF. The CDR3 nucleotides read TGTGCCAGCAGTTACTCGAGCCTAGCGGGGAAGTTGGCAGATACGCAGTATTTT. The rearrangement uses TRBV6-2 or TRBV6-3 and TRBJ2-3; 9 positions match TRBD2. The CDR3 runs to 18 residues. The junction had 11 bases not matched to a gene; V was cut back by 0 bases and J by 4 bases. Per the germline V gene, CDR1 is MNHEY and CDR2 is SVGEGT.

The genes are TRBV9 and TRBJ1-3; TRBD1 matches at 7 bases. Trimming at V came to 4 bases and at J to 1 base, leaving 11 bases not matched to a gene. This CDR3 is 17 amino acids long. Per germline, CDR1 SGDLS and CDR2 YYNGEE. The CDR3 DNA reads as TGTGCCAGCAGCCCGTGGACAGGATTTAATTCTGGAAACACCATATATTTT. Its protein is CASSPWTGFNSGNTIYF.

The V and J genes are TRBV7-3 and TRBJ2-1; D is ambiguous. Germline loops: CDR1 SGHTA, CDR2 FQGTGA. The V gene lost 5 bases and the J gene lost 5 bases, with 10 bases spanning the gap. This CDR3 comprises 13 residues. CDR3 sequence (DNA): TGTGCCAGCAGCCGCGACAAGCACAATGAGCAGTTCTTC. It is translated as CASSRDKHNEQFF.

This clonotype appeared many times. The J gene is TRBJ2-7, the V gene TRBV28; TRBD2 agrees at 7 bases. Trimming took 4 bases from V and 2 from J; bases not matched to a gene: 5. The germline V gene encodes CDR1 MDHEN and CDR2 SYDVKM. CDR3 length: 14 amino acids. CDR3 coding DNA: TGTGCCAGCAGTTCCCGGGACTATACCTACGAGCAGTACTTC. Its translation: CASSSRDYTYEQYF. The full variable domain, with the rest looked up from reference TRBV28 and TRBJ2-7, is DVKVTQSSRYLVKRTGEKVFLECVQDMDHENMFWYRQDPGLGLRLIYFSYDVKMKEKGDIPEGYSVSREKKERFSLILESASTNQTSMYLCASSSRDYTYEQYFGPGTRLTVT.

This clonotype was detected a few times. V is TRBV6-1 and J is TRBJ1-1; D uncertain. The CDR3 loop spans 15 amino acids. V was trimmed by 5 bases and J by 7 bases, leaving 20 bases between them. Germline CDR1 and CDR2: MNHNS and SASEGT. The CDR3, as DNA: TGTGCCAGCAGTTTCAGGCTCGGATCCCCCTATGAAGCTTTCTTT. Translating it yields CASSFRLGSPYEAFF.

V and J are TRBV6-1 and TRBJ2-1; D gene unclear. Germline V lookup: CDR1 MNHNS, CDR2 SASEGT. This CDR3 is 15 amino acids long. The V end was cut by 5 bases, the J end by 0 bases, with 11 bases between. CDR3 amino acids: CASSYTSSSYNEQFF. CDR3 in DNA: TGTGCCAGCAGTTATACATCAAGCTCCTACAATGAGCAGTTCTTC.

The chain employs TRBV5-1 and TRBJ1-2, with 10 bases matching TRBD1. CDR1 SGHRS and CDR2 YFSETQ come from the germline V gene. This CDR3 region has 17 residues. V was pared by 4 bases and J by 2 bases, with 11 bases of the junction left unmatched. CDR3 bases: TGCGCCAGCAGCCCTCGAGGACCGGGACAGGGGAACTATGGCTACACCTTC. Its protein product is CASSPRGPGQGNYGYTF.

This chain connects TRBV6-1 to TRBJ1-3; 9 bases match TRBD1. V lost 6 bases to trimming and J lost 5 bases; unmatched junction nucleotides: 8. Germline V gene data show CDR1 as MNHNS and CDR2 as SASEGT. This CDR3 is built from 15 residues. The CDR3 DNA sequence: TGTGCCAGCAGCCTTGGTGGACAGGGGAGAAACACCATATATTTT. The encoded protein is CASSLGGQGRNTIYF.

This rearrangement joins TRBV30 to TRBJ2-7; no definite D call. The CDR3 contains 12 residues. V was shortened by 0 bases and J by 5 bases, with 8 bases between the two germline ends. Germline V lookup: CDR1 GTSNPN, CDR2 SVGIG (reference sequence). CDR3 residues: CAWSVGLDEQYF. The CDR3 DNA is TGTGCCTGGAGTGTTGGCCTAGACGAGCAGTACTTC.

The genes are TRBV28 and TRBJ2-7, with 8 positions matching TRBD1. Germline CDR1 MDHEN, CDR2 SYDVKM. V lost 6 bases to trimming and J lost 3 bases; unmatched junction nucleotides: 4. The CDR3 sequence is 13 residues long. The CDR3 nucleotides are TGTGCCAGCAGATCGACAGGGGTCTACGAGCAGTACTTC. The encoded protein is CASRSTGVYEQYF.

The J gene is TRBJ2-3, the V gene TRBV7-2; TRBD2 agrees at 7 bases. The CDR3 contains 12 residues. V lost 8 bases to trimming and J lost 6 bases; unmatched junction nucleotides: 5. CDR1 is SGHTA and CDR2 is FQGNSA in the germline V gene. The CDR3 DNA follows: TGTGCCAGCGCGGGGGTCCTGGATACGCAGTATTTT. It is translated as CASAGVLDTQYF.

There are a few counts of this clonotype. CDR3 bases: TGTGCCAGCAGCTTAATTGCGGGAGTACGGTTCGTCAGTGAGCAGTTCTTC. Its protein is CASSLIAGVRFVSEQFF. The rearrangement links TRBV7-2 to TRBJ2-1, with TRBD2 identical over 7 bases. Looked up from germline, CDR1 is SGHTA and CDR2 is FQGNSA. CDR3 length equals 17 residues. V shed 2 bases and J 9 bases; nucleotides not matched to a gene: 16.

CDR3 sequence: CASSLGTAVSGYTF. CDR3 sequence (DNA): TGTGCCAGCAGCTTGGGTACAGCTGTATCTGGCTACACCTTC. The V call is TRBV5-6, the J call TRBJ1-2; no clear D gene. This CDR3 is 14 amino acids long. Germline loops: CDR1 SGHDT, CDR2 YYEEEE. The ends were cut back, 0 bases at V and 7 bases at J, with 13 bases in the middle.

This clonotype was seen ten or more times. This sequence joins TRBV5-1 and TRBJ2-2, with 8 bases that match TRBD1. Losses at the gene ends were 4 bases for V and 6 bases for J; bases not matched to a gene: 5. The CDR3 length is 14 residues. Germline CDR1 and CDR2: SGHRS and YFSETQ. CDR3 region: CASSTTGEAGELFF. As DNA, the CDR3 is TGCGCCAGCAGCACGACAGGGGAAGCCGGGGAGCTGTTTTTT.

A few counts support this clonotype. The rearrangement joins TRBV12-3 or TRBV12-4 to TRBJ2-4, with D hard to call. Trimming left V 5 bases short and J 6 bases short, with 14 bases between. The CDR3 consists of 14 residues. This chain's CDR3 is CASSTRTLGNIQYF. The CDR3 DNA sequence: TGTGCCAGCAGTACACGGACGCTCGGAAACATTCAGTACTTC.

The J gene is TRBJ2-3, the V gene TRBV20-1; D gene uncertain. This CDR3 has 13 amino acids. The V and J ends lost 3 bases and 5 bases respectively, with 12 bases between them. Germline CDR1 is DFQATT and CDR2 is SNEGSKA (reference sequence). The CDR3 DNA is TGCAGTGCTAGCCTATTGGGTCGAGATACGCAGTATTTT. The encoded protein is CSASLLGRDTQYF.

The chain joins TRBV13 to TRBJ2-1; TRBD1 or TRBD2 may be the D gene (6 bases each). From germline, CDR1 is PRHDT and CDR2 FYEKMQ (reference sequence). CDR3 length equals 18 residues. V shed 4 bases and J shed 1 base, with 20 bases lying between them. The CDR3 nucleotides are TGTGCCAGCAGCTCCCGGTTAATATGGGGGGCTTCCTACAATGAGCAGTTCTTC. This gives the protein CASSSRLIWGASYNEQFF.

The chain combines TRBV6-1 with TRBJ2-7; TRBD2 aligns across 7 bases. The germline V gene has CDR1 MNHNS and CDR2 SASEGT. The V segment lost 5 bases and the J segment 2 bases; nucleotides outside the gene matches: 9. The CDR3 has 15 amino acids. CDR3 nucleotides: TGTGCCAGCAGTTGGGGGGGGAGGGAGACCTACGAGCAGTACTTC. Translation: CASSWGGRETYEQYF.

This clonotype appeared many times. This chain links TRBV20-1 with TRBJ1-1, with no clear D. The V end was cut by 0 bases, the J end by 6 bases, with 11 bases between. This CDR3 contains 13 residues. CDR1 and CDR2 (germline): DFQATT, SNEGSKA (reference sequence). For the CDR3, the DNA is TGCAGTGCTAGAGAAGAGGTGTCGGCTGAAGCTTTCTTT. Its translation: CSAREEVSAEAFF.

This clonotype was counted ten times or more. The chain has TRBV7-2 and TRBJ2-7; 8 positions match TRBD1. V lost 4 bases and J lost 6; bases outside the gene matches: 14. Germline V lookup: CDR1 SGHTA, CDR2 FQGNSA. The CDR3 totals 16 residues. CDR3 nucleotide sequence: TGTGCCAGCAGCTCCTCCTTTTTCCCAGGGGGCGGCGAGCAGTACTTC. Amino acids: CASSSSFFPGGGEQYF.

The CDR3 DNA sequence: TGTGCCAGCAGTTTAGATCCAGTGTACAATGAGCAGTTCTTC. This sequence encodes CASSLDPVYNEQFF. The genes are TRBV27 and TRBJ2-1; no firm D call. The CDR3 loop spans 14 amino acids. The germline CDR1 and CDR2 sequences are MNHEY and SMNVEV (reference sequence). Trimming pared 2 bases from V and 4 bases from J, leaving 9 bases between.

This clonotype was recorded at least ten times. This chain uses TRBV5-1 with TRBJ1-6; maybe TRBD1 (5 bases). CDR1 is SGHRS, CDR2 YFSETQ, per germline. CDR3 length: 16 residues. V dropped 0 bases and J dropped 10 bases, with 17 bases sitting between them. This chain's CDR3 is CASSLASGRADSPLHF. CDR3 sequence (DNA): TGCGCCAGCAGCTTGGCCTCGGGCAGGGCGGACTCACCCCTCCACTTT. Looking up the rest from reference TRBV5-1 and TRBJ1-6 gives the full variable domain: KAGVTQTPRYLIKTRGQQVTLSCSPISGHRSVSWYQQTPGQGLQFLFEYFSETQRNKGNFPGRFSGRQFSNSRSEMNVSTLELGDSALYLCASSLASGRADSPLHFGNGTRLTVT.

The DNA for the CDR3 is TGTGCCAGCAGCTTAGACTCCTGGGGGAACGAGCAGTACTTC. Residues: CASSLDSWGNEQYF. The chain employs TRBV11-2 and TRBJ2-7, with D perhaps TRBD1 or TRBD2 (5 bases each). CDR3 length: 14 residues. The V gene lost 0 bases and the J gene lost 5 bases, with 11 bases spanning the gap. Germline values: CDR1 SGHAT, CDR2 FQNNGV. Drawing the rest from reference TRBV11-2 and TRBJ2-7, the complete variable domain is EAGVAQSPRYKIIEKRQSVAFWCNPISGHATLYWYQQILGQGPKLLIQFQNNGVVDDSQLPKDRFSAERLKGVDSTLKIQPAKLEDSAVYLCASSLDSWGNEQYFGPGTRLTVT.

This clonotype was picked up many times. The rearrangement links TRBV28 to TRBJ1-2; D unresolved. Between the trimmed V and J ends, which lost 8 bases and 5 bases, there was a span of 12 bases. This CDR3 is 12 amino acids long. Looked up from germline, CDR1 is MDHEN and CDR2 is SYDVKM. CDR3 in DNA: TGTGCCAGCCTGAACGGAGTATATGGCTACACCTTC. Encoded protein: CASLNGVYGYTF.

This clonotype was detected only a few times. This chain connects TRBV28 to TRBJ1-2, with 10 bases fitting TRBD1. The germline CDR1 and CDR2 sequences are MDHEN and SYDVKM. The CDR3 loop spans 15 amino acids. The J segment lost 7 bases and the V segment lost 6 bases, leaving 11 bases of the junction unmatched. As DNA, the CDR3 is TGTGCCAGCAGGAGGACAGGGGGGCATGACAGTGGCTACACCTTC. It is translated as CASRRTGGHDSGYTF.

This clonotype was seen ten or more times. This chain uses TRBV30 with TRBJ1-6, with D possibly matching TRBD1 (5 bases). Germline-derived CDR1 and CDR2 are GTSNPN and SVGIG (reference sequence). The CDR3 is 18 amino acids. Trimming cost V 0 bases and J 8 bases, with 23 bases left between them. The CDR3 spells CAWSVPWGRGRGDSPLHF. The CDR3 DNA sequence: TGTGCCTGGAGTGTACCCTGGGGCCGGGGACGAGGGGATTCACCCCTCCACTTT.